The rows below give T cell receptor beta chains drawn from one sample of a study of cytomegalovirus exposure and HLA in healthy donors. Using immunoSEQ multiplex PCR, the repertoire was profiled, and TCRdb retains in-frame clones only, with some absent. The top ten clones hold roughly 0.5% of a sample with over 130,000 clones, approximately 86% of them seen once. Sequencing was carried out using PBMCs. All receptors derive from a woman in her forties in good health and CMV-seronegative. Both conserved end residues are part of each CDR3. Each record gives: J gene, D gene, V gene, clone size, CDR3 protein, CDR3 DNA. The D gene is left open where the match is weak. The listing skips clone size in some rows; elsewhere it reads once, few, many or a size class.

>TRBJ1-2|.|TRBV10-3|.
CAIGEGDPYGYTF
TGTGCCATCGGGGAGGGGGATCCCTATGGCTACACCTTC
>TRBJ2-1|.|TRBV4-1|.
CASSQEPRTVYNEQFF
TGCGCCAGCAGCCAAGAACCCCGGACTGTCTACAATGAGCAGTTCTTC
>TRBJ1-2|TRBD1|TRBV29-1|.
CSVGAPARGPTRLYGYTF
TGCAGCGTGGGGGCCCCCGCTAGGGGGCCGACCCGACTCTATGGCTACACCTTC
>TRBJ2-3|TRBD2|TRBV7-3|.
CASSPGLAGVTDTQYF
TGTGCCAGCAGCCCCGGACTAGCGGGAGTCACAGATACGCAGTATTTT
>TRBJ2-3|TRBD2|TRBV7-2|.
CASSSPSTSGEGTDTQYF
TGTGCCAGCAGCTCACCCTCGACTAGCGGGGAAGGCACAGATACGCAGTATTTT
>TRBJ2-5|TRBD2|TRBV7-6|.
CASSLHGTSGKETQYF
TGTGCCAGCAGCTTACATGGGACTAGCGGGAAAGAGACCCAGTACTTC
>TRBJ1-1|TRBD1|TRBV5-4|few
CASTVGQGDTEAFF
TGTGCCAGCACCGTAGGGCAGGGGGACACTGAAGCTTTCTTT
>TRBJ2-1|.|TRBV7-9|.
CASTPPLSYNEQFF
TGTGCCAGCACCCCTCCCCTTTCCTACAATGAGCAGTTCTTC
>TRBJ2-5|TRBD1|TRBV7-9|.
CSSSFRDSKETQYF
TGTTCCAGCAGCTTCCGGGACAGCAAAGAGACCCAGTACTTC
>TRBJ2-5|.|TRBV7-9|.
CSSSLEGETQYF
TGTTCCAGCAGCTTAGAGGGGGAGACCCAGTACTTC
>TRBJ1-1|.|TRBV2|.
CASSPRELFGGTEAFF
TGTGCCAGCAGTCCCAGGGAGTTATTTGGGGGGACTGAAGCTTTCTTT
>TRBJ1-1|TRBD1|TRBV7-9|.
CASSLPKTGTFRMNTEAFF
TGTGCCAGCAGCTTACCAAAGACAGGGACCTTTCGTATGAACACTGAAGCTTTCTTT
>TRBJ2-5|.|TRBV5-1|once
CASSLEGSGETQYF
TGCGCCAGCAGCTTGGAAGGATCAGGAGAGACCCAGTACTTC
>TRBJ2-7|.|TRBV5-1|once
CASSFGTSYEQYF
TGCGCCAGCAGCTTCGGTACTTCCTACGAGCAGTACTTC
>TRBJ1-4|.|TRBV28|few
CASSSGTTNEKLFF
TGTGCCAGCAGTTCAGGGACAACTAATGAAAAACTGTTTTTT
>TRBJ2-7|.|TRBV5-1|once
CASSLRLAIEQYF
TGTGCCAGCAGCTTGAGGCTAGCGATCGAGCAGTACTTC
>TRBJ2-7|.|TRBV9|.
CASSAHSYLDYEQYF
TGTGCCAGCAGCGCCCACAGCTACCTTGACTACGAGCAGTACTTC
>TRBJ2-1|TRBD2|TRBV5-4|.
CASSPITGTMVEQFF
TGTGCCAGCAGCCCCATCACGGGGACTATGGTTGAGCAGTTCTTC
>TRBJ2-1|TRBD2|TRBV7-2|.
CASSLAGGNYNEQFF
TGTGCCAGCAGCTTGGCGGGAGGCAACTACAATGAGCAGTTCTTC
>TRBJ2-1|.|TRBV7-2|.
CASSLAWTGAYNEQFF
TGTGCCAGCAGCTTAGCGTGGACGGGGGCCTACAATGAGCAGTTCTTC
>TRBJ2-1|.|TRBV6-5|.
CASSSVLMTYNEQFF
TGTGCCAGCAGTTCCGTTCTTATGACTTACAATGAGCAGTTCTTC
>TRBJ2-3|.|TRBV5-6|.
CASSLRAGRLTDTQYF
TGTGCCAGCAGCTTGCGAGCAGGCCGGCTGACAGATACGCAGTATTTT
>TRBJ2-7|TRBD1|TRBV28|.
CAVTGTGVYEQYF
TGTGCCGTTACCGGGACAGGGGTTTACGAGCAGTACTTC
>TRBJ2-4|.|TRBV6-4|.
CASSVDSRANIQYF
TGTGCCAGCAGTGTGGACAGTAGGGCAAACATTCAGTACTTC
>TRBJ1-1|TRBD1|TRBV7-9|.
CSSSGQGTTEAFF
TGTTCCAGCAGCGGACAGGGGACCACTGAAGCTTTCTTT
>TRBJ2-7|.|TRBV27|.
CASGPGGRLTHEQYF
TGTGCCAGCGGGCCCGGGGGTCGACTGACCCACGAGCAGTACTTC
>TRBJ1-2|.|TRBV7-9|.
CASSQTQPYGYTF
TGTGCCAGCAGCCAGACTCAACCTTATGGCTACACCTTC
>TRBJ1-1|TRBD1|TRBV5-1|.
CASSTPGGKTEAFF
TGCGCCAGCAGCACCCCAGGGGGCAAGACTGAAGCTTTCTTT
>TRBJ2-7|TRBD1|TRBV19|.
CASSYGQGEQYF
TGTGCCAGTAGTTACGGACAGGGGGAGCAGTACTTC
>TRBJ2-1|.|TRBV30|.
CAWSLSSYNEQFF
TGTGCCTGGAGCCTCAGCTCCTACAATGAGCAGTTCTTC
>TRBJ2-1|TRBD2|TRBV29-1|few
CSVEATSGSYNEQFF
TGCAGCGTTGAAGCTACTAGCGGATCCTACAATGAGCAGTTCTTC
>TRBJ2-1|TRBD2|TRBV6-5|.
CASSLTSGNYNEQFF
TGTGCCAGCAGTTTGACTAGCGGGAACTACAATGAGCAGTTCTTC
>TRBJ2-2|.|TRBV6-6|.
CASSFREVTGELFF
TGTGCCAGCAGTTTCCGAGAGGTCACCGGGGAGCTGTTTTTT
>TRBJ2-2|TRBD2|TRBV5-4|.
CASSSQLAGLNTGELFF
TGTGCCAGCAGCTCACAACTAGCGGGCCTTAACACCGGGGAGCTGTTTTTT
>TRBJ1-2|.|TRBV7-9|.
CSSSLEAQGYGYTF
TGTTCCAGCAGCTTAGAAGCACAGGGCTATGGCTACACCTTC
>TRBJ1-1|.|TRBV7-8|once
CASSLDRSGVFF
TGTGCCAGCAGCTTAGATCGGTCAGGGGTTTTCTTT
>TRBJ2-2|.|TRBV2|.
CASSEESWGGTGELFF
TGTGCCAGCAGTGAAGAATCGTGGGGAGGCACCGGGGAGCTGTTTTTT
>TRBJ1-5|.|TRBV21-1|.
CASSPRTPGQGPQPQHF
TGTGCCAGCAGCCCACGTACACCGGGACAGGGGCCTCAGCCCCAGCATTTT
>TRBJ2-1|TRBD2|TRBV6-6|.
CASAGTRNSGEQFF
TGTGCCAGCGCCGGGACTAGGAATTCGGGTGAGCAGTTCTTC
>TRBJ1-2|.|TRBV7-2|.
CASSFYRRSNYGYTF
TGTGCCAGCAGCTTTTATCGCAGGTCTAACTATGGCTACACCTTC
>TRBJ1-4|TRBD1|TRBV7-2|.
CASSTRTGWEEKLFF
TGTGCCAGCAGCACGAGGACAGGGTGGGAGGAAAAACTGTTTTTT
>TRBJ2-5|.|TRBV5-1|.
CASSSNPGAPGGGHKGETQYF
TGCGCCAGCAGCTCTAACCCAGGGGCCCCAGGAGGAGGTCACAAGGGAGAGACCCAGTACTTC
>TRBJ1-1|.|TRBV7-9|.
CASSSRQVPDTEAFF
TGTGCCAGCAGCTCCCGACAGGTCCCCGACACTGAAGCTTTCTTT
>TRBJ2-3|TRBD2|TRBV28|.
CASRLGTSGRGDTQYF
TGTGCCAGCAGACTGGGGACTAGCGGGAGGGGGGATACGCAGTATTTT
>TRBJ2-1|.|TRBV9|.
CASSVGIAVSYNEQFF
TGTGCCAGCAGCGTTGGAATAGCGGTCTCCTACAATGAGCAGTTCTTC
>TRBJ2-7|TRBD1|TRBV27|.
CASSFGTGGYEQYF
TGTGCCAGCAGTTTCGGGACAGGGGGTTACGAGCAGTACTTC
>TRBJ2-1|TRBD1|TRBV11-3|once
CASSLPWTGKMNEQFF
TGTGCCAGCAGCTTACCCTGGACAGGGAAGATGAATGAGCAGTTCTTC
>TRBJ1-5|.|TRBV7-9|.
CASSLESGYSNQPQHF
TGTGCCAGCAGCTTAGAGTCAGGCTATAGCAATCAGCCCCAGCATTTT
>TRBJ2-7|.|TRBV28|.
CASINREKYEQYF
TGTGCCAGCATCAATCGGGAGAAATACGAGCAGTACTTC
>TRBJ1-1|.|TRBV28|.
CASSRVQGKAFF
TGTGCCAGCAGTAGGGTACAGGGAAAAGCTTTCTTT
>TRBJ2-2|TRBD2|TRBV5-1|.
CASSGAGGPTNTGELFF
TGCGCCAGCAGCGGAGCGGGAGGGCCTACGAACACCGGGGAGCTGTTTTTT
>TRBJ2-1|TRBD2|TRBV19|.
CASSPRTSGRTNEQFF
TGTGCCAGTAGTCCTAGGACTAGCGGGAGAACCAATGAGCAGTTCTTC
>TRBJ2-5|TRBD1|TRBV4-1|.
CASSQTPTGQETQYF
TGCGCCAGCAGCCAAACCCCGACAGGGCAAGAGACCCAGTACTTC
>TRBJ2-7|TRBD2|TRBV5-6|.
CASSLESGIPYEQYF
TGTGCCAGCAGCTTGGAAAGCGGGATCCCCTACGAGCAGTACTTC
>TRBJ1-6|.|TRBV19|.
CASSPSAGRNSPLHF
TGTGCCAGTAGCCCGTCGGCAGGTCGTAATTCACCCCTCCACTTT